Listed here are 32 T cell receptor beta chains from one sample, sequenced in a study of neurological immune-mediated disorders. Each CDR3 protein gets one entry after TCRdb re-called the 5' RACE reads with MiXCR. The table lists some 79,000 distinct CDR3 sequences, around an eighth of them singletons. Sequences were obtained from PBMCs. Source of these receptors: a woman between 50 and 59 years old in good health.

This clonotype showed up just a few times. This chain links TRBV27 with TRBJ1-2, with D unclear. The CDR3 length is 14 residues. Germline lookup yields CDR1 MNHEY and CDR2 SMNVEV (reference sequence). V lost 3 bases and J lost 7, with 15 bases in between. The CDR3 DNA sequence: TGTGCCAGCAGTTTTGGCCGGACGGTTGGTGGCTACACCTTC. Encoded protein: CASSFGRTVGGYTF.

At least ten counts were recorded for this clonotype. The chain has TRBV9 and TRBJ2-7; 7 bases agree with TRBD1. The trim removed 4 bases at V and 0 bases at J, leaving 4 bases unmatched. The CDR3 loop spans 14 amino acids. The V gene's germline CDR1 is SGDLS and CDR2 YYNGEE. CDR3 loop: CASSPRTGSYEQYF. The DNA of the CDR3 is TGTGCCAGCAGCCCCAGGACAGGCTCCTACGAGCAGTACTTC.

At least ten counts were recorded for this clonotype. This rearrangement joins TRBV5-8 to TRBJ2-4, with unresolved D. V was pared by 0 bases and J by 13 bases, with 8 bases between. The germline CDR1 and CDR2 sequences are SGHTS and YDEGEE. This CDR3 contains 11 residues. CDR3 sequence reads: CASSLGLRQYF. CDR3 sequence (DNA): TGTGCCAGCAGCTTGGGTCTCCGGCAGTACTTC.

This clonotype was observed at least ten times. The rearrangement links TRBV7-2 to TRBJ2-3, with D possibly called TRBD1 or TRBD2 (5 bases each). The CDR3 extends over 16 amino acids. Trimming left V 1 base short and J 0 bases short, with 11 bases between. Per the germline V gene, CDR1 is SGHTA and CDR2 is FQGNSA. In nucleotides, the CDR3 is TGTGCCAGCAGCTTAGACGGGGCGGCTAGCACAGATACGCAGTATTTT. Protein: CASSLDGAASTDTQYF.

The sample holds many counts of this clonotype. CDR3 in amino acids: CASSLTAGDGYTF. The CDR3 nucleotides are TGCGCCAGCAGCTTGACAGCAGGGGATGGCTACACCTTC. The chain carries TRBV5-1 and TRBJ1-2; a weak D match, TRBD1 (6 bases). Germline-derived CDR1 and CDR2 are SGHRS and YFSETQ. The V end lost 1 base, the J end lost 6 bases, and 10 bases lay between the germline ends. This CDR3 comprises 13 residues.

The table lists this clonotype with many counts. This chain joins TRBV5-1 and TRBJ2-7; TRBD1 is a possible D gene (6 bases). The CDR3 is made up of 13 amino acids. Germline lookup yields CDR1 SGHRS and CDR2 YFSETQ. The V end was cut by 4 bases, the J end by 3 bases, with 11 bases between. CDR3 sequence reads: CASSDPGVYEQYF. The CDR3 nucleotides are TGCGCCAGCAGCGACCCAGGGGTCTACGAGCAGTACTTC.

By sample fraction, this clonotype is medium-sized. The chain joins TRBV5-1 to TRBJ2-2; either TRBD1 or TRBD2 may supply D (5 bases each). This CDR3 contains 16 residues. Trimming took 4 bases from V and 1 from J, leaving 14 bases between them. CDR1 and CDR2 from the germline V gene are SGHRS and YFSETQ. Written as DNA, the CDR3 is TGCGCCAGCAGCCCCGGACACGGGGTGAACACCGGGGAGCTGTTTTTT. Amino acid sequence: CASSPGHGVNTGELFF. Full variable domain (outside the CDR3, taken from reference TRBV5-1 and TRBJ2-2): KAGVTQTPRYLIKTRGQQVTLSCSPISGHRSVSWYQQTPGQGLQFLFEYFSETQRNKGNFPGRFSGRQFSNSRSEMNVSTLELGDSALYLCASSPGHGVNTGELFFGEGSRLTVL.

This clonotype was counted at least ten times. CDR3 DNA sequence: TGCGCCAGCAGCTTGGGCGACAGGGGGACCACTGAAGCTTTCTTT. This encodes CASSLGDRGTTEAFF. The V gene is TRBV5-1, the J gene TRBJ1-1, with 9 nucleotides matching TRBD1. The ends lost 0 bases at V and 4 bases at J; junction bases unmatched: 4. The CDR3 is made up of 15 amino acids. Germline V gene data show CDR1 as SGHRS and CDR2 as YFSETQ.

Many counts were recorded for this clonotype. This chain joins TRBV5-1 and TRBJ1-2, with D hard to call. This CDR3 contains 15 residues. CDR1 and CDR2 from the germline V gene are SGHRS and YFSETQ. V lost 0 bases, J lost 7 bases, and 16 bases lay in between. CDR3 sequence reads: CASSLEEGLVGGYTF. CDR3 DNA: TGCGCCAGCAGCTTGGAAGAGGGATTGGTCGGTGGCTACACCTTC.

This clonotype was counted ten times or more. V and J are TRBV7-2 and TRBJ2-7; D unresolved. This CDR3 has 12 amino acids. From germline, CDR1 is SGHTA and CDR2 FQGNSA. The V end lost 5 bases, the J end lost 6 bases, and 11 bases lay between the germline ends. The CDR3 is CASSLRPGEQYF. CDR3 coding DNA: TGTGCCAGCAGCCTCCGACCGGGCGAGCAGTACTTC. Combining the CDR3 with reference TRBV7-2 and TRBJ2-7 gives the whole variable domain GAGVSQSPSNKVTEKGKDVELRCDPISGHTALYWYRQSLGQGLEFLIYFQGNSAPDKSGLPSDRFSAERTGGSVSTLTIQRTQQEDSAVYLCASSLRPGEQYFGPGTRLTVT.

This clonotype has a count of ten or more. V and J are TRBV5-1 and TRBJ2-5; 11 bases fit TRBD2. The V segment lost 1 base and the J segment 5 bases; nucleotides outside the gene matches: 7. The CDR3 consists of 16 residues. CDR1 and CDR2 from the germline V gene are SGHRS and YFSETQ. The CDR3 DNA sequence: TGCGCCAGCAGCTTGTCTCTAGCGGGAGGTGCGGAGACCCAGTACTTC. It yields the protein CASSLSLAGGAETQYF.

This clonotype was recorded at least ten times. CDR3 loop: CASSRTSGSSYEQYF. The CDR3, as DNA: TGTGCCAGCAGTCGGACTAGCGGGAGCTCCTACGAGCAGTACTTC. This chain connects TRBV7-9 to TRBJ2-7; TRBD2 matches at 13 bases. V lost 6 bases and J lost 0; bases outside the gene matches: 2. This CDR3 is built from 15 residues. Germline V gene sequence: CDR1 SEHNR, CDR2 FQNEAQ (reference sequence).

Of note for this clonotype: A read error is possible here, since a much larger clone lies one base away. The chain recombines TRBV15 with TRBJ2-5; perhaps TRBD1 as D (6 bases). CDR1 is LNHNV and CDR2 is YYDKDF in the germline V gene (reference sequence). V gave up 5 bases and J gave up 8 bases, with 21 bases separating them. The CDR3 totals 15 residues. The CDR3 DNA follows: TGTGCCACCAGCGAGGGCTCTCAGGGGAAGGATACCCAGTACTTC. It is translated as CATSEGSQGKDTQYF.

The rearrangement links TRBV6-2 or TRBV6-3 to TRBJ1-1; D is unresolved. CDR1 and CDR2 (germline): MNHEY, SVGEGT. With 6 bases removed from V and 2 bases from J, the gap between germline ends came to 13 bases. CDR3 length: 14 residues. DNA of the CDR3: TGTGCCAGCAGCACCCGGCACCTAAACACTGAAGCTTTCTTT. Encoded protein: CASSTRHLNTEAFF.

Many counts were recorded for this clonotype. This chain links TRBV7-2 with TRBJ1-1; weak D call: TRBD1 (6 bases). Trimming cost V 6 bases and J 5 bases, with 13 bases left between them. The CDR3 totals 13 residues. Germline V gives CDR1 SGHTA, CDR2 FQGNSA. CDR3 amino acids: CASRAGTLTEAFF. The CDR3 nucleotides read TGTGCCAGCAGGGCCGGGACACTTACTGAAGCTTTCTTT.

The chain combines TRBV5-1 with TRBJ2-1; weak D call: TRBD1 (5 bases). Germline V CDR1 and CDR2: SGHRS, YFSETQ. This CDR3 has 14 amino acids. Between the trimmed V and J ends, which lost 0 bases and 6 bases, there was a span of 10 bases. This CDR3 reads CASSLGQGVNEQFF. In nucleotides, the CDR3 is TGCGCCAGCAGCTTGGGTCAGGGTGTCAATGAGCAGTTCTTC.

There are many counts of this clonotype. The V and J genes are TRBV6-5 and TRBJ1-1, with D possibly matching TRBD1 (5 bases). V was pared by 8 bases and J by 7 bases, with 23 bases between. The CDR3 consists of 15 residues. Germline V gives CDR1 MNHEY, CDR2 SVGAGI. The CDR3 sequence is CASSTPGRVSDEAFF. The DNA for the CDR3 is TGTGCCAGCTCCACGCCGGGCAGGGTATCGGATGAAGCTTTCTTT.

Concerning this clonotype itself: A much larger clone differs from this one at a single base, so this may be a read error. Since the CDR3 does not end with the conserved phenylalanine or tryptophan, this likely comes from a read error. The chain employs TRBV29-1 and TRBJ2-7; 9 nucleotides match TRBD1. There are 16 residues in the CDR3. Germline V gives CDR1 SQVTM, CDR2 ANQGSEA. Unmatched junction bases numbered 16, after V lost 7 bases and J lost 3 bases. This chain's CDR3 is CSATTHAGTGIYEQYL. DNA for the CDR3: TGCAGCGCCACAACCCACGCCGGGACAGGGATCTACGAGCAGTACTTA.

This clonotype was recorded many times. The chain is built from TRBV3-1 and TRBJ1-2; D gene unclear. Trimming removed 4 bases at V and 5 bases at J, with 14 bases between. This CDR3 has 14 residues. Germline CDR1 is LGHDT and CDR2 is YNNKEL (reference sequence). The CDR3 loop reads CASSPLAGQYGYTF. The CDR3 nucleotides read TGTGCCAGCAGCCCCCTAGCGGGCCAGTATGGCTACACCTTC.

This clonotype was observed many times. The chain uses TRBV7-8 and TRBJ2-6; tentatively, D is TRBD2 (6 bases). V was shortened by 1 base and J by 13 bases, with 11 bases between the two germline ends. The CDR3 is 13 amino acids. In germline, CDR1 is SGHVS, CDR2 FQNEAQ. DNA of the CDR3: TGTGCCAGCAGCTTAGAATCGGGGAGGGTCCTGACTTTC. It codes for CASSLESGRVLTF.

This clonotype was observed many times. This chain links TRBV5-1 with TRBJ1-1, with D possibly being TRBD1 (5 bases). V was trimmed by 9 bases and J by 2 bases, leaving 23 bases between them. Germline V CDR1 and CDR2: SGHRS, YFSETQ. CDR3 size: 16 residues. The CDR3 region has the DNA TGCGCCACCAGTTGGGACGGACGGAACACAAACACTGAAGCTTTCTTT. It codes for CATSWDGRNTNTEAFF. Full variable domain (outside the CDR3, taken from reference TRBV5-1 and TRBJ1-1): KAGVTQTPRYLIKTRGQQVTLSCSPISGHRSVSWYQQTPGQGLQFLFEYFSETQRNKGNFPGRFSGRQFSNSRSEMNVSTLELGDSALYLCATSWDGRNTNTEAFFGQGTRLTVV.

This clonotype was recorded many times. This rearrangement joins TRBV20-1 to TRBJ2-3; 7 nucleotides align to TRBD2. V lost 1 base and J lost 1; bases outside the gene matches: 2. The germline CDR1 and CDR2 sequences are DFQATT and SNEGSKA (reference sequence). The length of the CDR3 is 14 residues. The CDR3 loop is CSARALAGTDTQYF. For the CDR3, the DNA is TGCAGTGCTAGAGCTCTAGCGGGCACAGATACGCAGTATTTT.

Only one count was recorded for this clonotype. The V and J genes are TRBV4-1 and TRBJ1-2; D uncertain. Looked up from germline, CDR1 is MGHRA and CDR2 is YSYEKL. Trimming cost V 1 base and J 8 bases, with 8 bases left between them. This CDR3 is 12 amino acids long. The CDR3 DNA is TGCGCCAGCAGCCAAGTAAACTGGGGCTACACCTTC. It specifies CASSQVNWGYTF.

The sample holds many counts of this clonotype. The chain carries TRBV5-1 and TRBJ2-1; 7 nucleotides agree with TRBD2. The CDR3 runs to 12 residues. After removal of 7 bases from V and 9 bases from J, the junction contained 7 bases not matched to a gene. Germline V gives CDR1 SGHRS, CDR2 YFSETQ. The CDR3 region has the DNA TGCGCCAGCTTGGGGGGGAGAAGTGAGCAGTTCTTC. It is translated as CASLGGRSEQFF.

This clonotype was counted at least ten times. The chain employs TRBV29-1 and TRBJ1-2; 9 bases line up with TRBD1. The CDR3 is 14 amino acids. Germline values: CDR1 SQVTM, CDR2 ANQGSEA. V lost 7 bases and J lost 8; bases outside the gene matches: 14. The CDR3 loop is CSAGGGQGPYGYTF. For the CDR3, the DNA is TGCAGCGCGGGAGGGGGACAGGGACCTTACGGCTACACCTTC. Full variable domain (rest looked up from reference TRBV29-1 and TRBJ1-2): SAVISQKPSRDICQRGTSLTIQCQVDSQVTMMFWYRQQPGQSLTLIATANQGSEATYESGFVIDKFPISRPNLTFSTLTVSNMSPEDSSIYLCSAGGGQGPYGYTFGSGTRLTVV.

At least ten counts were recorded for this clonotype. The V gene is TRBV5-1, the J gene TRBJ2-7, with D perhaps matching TRBD1 or TRBD2 (5 bases each). Germline loops: CDR1 SGHRS, CDR2 YFSETQ. Deletions cut 0 bases from V and 12 bases from J, with 25 bases between. The CDR3 has 16 amino acids. The CDR3 nucleotides read TGCGCCAGCAGCTTGGATGGGAGTGGTTTAAGGGCGGACATGTACTTC. Amino acids: CASSLDGSGLRADMYF.

At least ten counts were recorded for this clonotype. V and J are TRBV5-1 and TRBJ2-1, with a tentative D call TRBD1 (6 bases). Germline values: CDR1 SGHRS, CDR2 YFSETQ. Trimming removed 3 bases from V and 1 base from J, with 11 bases in between. The CDR3 runs to 15 residues. CDR3 in amino acids: CASSSGTPSYNEQFF. CDR3 in DNA: TGCGCCAGCAGCTCCGGGACACCATCCTACAATGAGCAGTTCTTC.

Many counts were recorded for this clonotype. J is TRBJ2-1 and V is TRBV7-2; D possibly uses TRBD1 or TRBD2 (6 bases each). The CDR3 covers 17 residues. Germline loops: CDR1 SGHTA, CDR2 FQGNSA. V lost 3 bases and J 0 bases, leaving 15 bases between the germline ends. The CDR3, as DNA: TGTGCCAGCAGCTTTAGCACGGGGGCCCCCTCCTACAATGAGCAGTTCTTC. It yields the protein CASSFSTGAPSYNEQFF.

The chain carries TRBV5-1 and TRBJ2-2; 12 bases map to TRBD2. J was trimmed by 1 base and V by 4 bases; bases with no gene match: 5. Germline V lookup: CDR1 SGHRS, CDR2 YFSETQ. The CDR3 sequence is 17 residues long. In DNA, the CDR3 is TGCGCCAGCAGCGTGACTAGCGGGGGATTGAACACCGGGGAGCTGTTTTTT. Protein product: CASSVTSGGLNTGELFF. The entire variable domain, with the rest obtained from reference TRBV5-1 and TRBJ2-2, is as follows: KAGVTQTPRYLIKTRGQQVTLSCSPISGHRSVSWYQQTPGQGLQFLFEYFSETQRNKGNFPGRFSGRQFSNSRSEMNVSTLELGDSALYLCASSVTSGGLNTGELFFGEGSRLTVL.

In this sample, this clonotype turned up many times. V and J are TRBV5-1 and TRBJ2-2, with TRBD1 identical over 8 bases. Trimming removed 2 bases from V and 1 base from J; junction bases left unmatched: 1. The CDR3 covers 15 residues. Germline CDR1 and CDR2: SGHRS and YFSETQ. CDR3 DNA: TGCGCCAGCAGCTTCGGGACAGGGAACACCGGGGAGCTGTTTTTT. Amino acid sequence: CASSFGTGNTGELFF.

J is TRBJ2-3 and V is TRBV5-1; tentatively, D is TRBD2 (5 bases). Germline loops: CDR1 SGHRS, CDR2 YFSETQ. The CDR3 runs to 16 residues. Trimming shortened V by 2 bases and J by 6 bases, and 19 bases separated the two germline ends. CDR3 nucleotide sequence: TGCGCCAGCAGCTTCGGACTCGACCCCAACACGGATACGCAGTATTTT. Its protein product is CASSFGLDPNTDTQYF.

This clonotype was seen repeatedly, ten times or more. This chain links TRBV11-2 with TRBJ2-7, with 10 bases lining up with TRBD2. The V and J ends lost 1 base and 6 bases, in that order; junction bases with no gene match: 6. Germline V CDR1 and CDR2: SGHAT, FQNNGV. The CDR3 consists of 15 residues. The CDR3 protein is CASSLGTSGIREQYF. DNA for the CDR3: TGTGCCAGCAGCTTAGGTACTAGCGGGATCCGCGAGCAGTACTTC.